The next 5 T cell receptor beta chains were all read from a single sample in a study of T cells after posttransplantation cyclophosphamide. The method was immunoSEQ multiplex PCR; TCRdb's version includes in-frame clones alone and lacks a portion of them. The sample carries some 61,000 clones, around 93% recorded once. Sequenced input: PBMCs. The receptor set was obtained from a woman in her thirties in good health and a related stem cell transplant donor.

The J gene is TRBJ1-5, the V gene TRBV6-6; TRBD1 matches 9 bases. The CDR3 is 15 amino acids. Germline V gene lookup returns CDR1 MNHNY and CDR2 SVGAGI (reference sequence). V was pared by 7 bases and J by 5 bases, with 9 bases of the junction left unmatched. The CDR3: CASTDRDREYQPQHF. In nucleotides, the CDR3 is TGTGCCAGCACCGACCGGGACAGGGAGTATCAGCCCCAGCATTTT.

The rearrangement uses TRBV9 and TRBJ2-3; D could derive from TRBD1 or TRBD2 (6 bases each). Trimming shortened V by 4 bases and J by 2 bases, and 17 bases separated the two germline ends. Germline values: CDR1 SGDLS, CDR2 YYNGEE. The CDR3 runs to 16 residues. CDR3 sequence reads: CASSPFGGGLTDTQYF. In nucleotides, the CDR3 is TGTGCCAGCAGCCCCTTCGGAGGGGGGCTCACAGATACGCAGTATTTT.

This sequence joins TRBV4-1 and TRBJ2-7, with 7 nucleotides matching TRBD2. V shed 4 bases and J 2 bases; nucleotides not matched to a gene: 8. Germline loops: CDR1 MGHRA, CDR2 YSYEKL. CDR3 length: 15 amino acids. The CDR3, as DNA: TGCGCCAGCAGCCGTGGACGGGGGGTAGCCTACGAGCAGTACTTC. Translation: CASSRGRGVAYEQYF.

The chain recombines TRBV5-4 with TRBJ1-4; the D is unclear. CDR1 is SGHNT, CDR2 YYREEE, per germline (reference sequence). The CDR3 runs 14 residues. The V end lost 4 bases, the J end lost 8 bases, and 15 bases lay between the germline ends. This CDR3 reads CASSQDLRREKLFF. As DNA, the CDR3 is TGTGCCAGCAGCCAGGATCTTCGGAGGGAAAAACTGTTTTTT.

The J gene is TRBJ1-2, the V gene TRBV4-1; D possibly corresponds to TRBD1 (6 bases). The germline gives CDR1 MGHRA, CDR2 YSYEKL. V was trimmed by 4 bases and J by 4 bases, leaving 16 bases between them. This CDR3 is 15 amino acids long. The CDR3 here is CASSPQTGKGYGYTF. DNA of the CDR3: TGCGCCAGCAGCCCACAGACAGGAAAGGGCTATGGCTACACCTTC.